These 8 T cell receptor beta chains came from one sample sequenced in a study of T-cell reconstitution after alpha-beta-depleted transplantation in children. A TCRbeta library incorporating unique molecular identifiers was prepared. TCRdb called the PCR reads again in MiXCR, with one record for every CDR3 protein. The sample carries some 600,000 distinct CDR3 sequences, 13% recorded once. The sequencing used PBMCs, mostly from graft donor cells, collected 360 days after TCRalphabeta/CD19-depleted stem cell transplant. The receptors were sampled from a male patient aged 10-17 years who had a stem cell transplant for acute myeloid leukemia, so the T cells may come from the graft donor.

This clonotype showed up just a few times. For the CDR3, the DNA is TGCAGCGTTGAACTGGACAGCGCGAGCTCCTACGAGCAGTACTTC. Residues: CSVELDSASSYEQYF. This chain joins TRBV29-1 and TRBJ2-7; D is perhaps TRBD1 (6 bases). CDR3 size: 15 residues. The V end was cut by 2 bases, the J end by 0 bases, with 14 bases between. The germline V gene has CDR1 SQVTM and CDR2 ANQGSEA.

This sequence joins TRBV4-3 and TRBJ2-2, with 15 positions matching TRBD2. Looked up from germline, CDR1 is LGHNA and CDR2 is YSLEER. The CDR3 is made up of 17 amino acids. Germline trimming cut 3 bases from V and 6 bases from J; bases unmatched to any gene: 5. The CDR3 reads CASSQRTSGRVPGELFF. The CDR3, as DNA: TGCGCCAGCAGCCAGAGGACTAGCGGGAGGGTGCCCGGGGAGCTGTTTTTT.

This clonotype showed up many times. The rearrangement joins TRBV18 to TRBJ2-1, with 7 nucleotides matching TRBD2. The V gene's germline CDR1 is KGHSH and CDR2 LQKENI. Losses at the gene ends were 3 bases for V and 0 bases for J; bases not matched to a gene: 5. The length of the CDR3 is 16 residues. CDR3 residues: CASSPRERGSYNEQFF. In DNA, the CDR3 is TGTGCCAGCTCACCTAGGGAGCGGGGCTCCTACAATGAGCAGTTCTTC.

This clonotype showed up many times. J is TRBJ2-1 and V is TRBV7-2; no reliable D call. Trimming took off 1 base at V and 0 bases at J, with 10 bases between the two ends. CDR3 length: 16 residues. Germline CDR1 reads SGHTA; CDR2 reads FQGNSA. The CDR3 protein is CASSLVGSLSYNEQFF. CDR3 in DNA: TGTGCCAGCAGCTTAGTAGGCTCTCTCTCCTACAATGAGCAGTTCTTC.

In nucleotides, the CDR3 is TGTGCCAGCAGGGGATCTGGGGTGGAAAAACTGTTTTTT. Residues: CASRGSGVEKLFF. The chain links TRBV28 to TRBJ1-4; no clear D gene. Germline CDR1 reads MDHEN; CDR2 reads SYDVKM. Trimming cost V 6 bases and J 8 bases, with 13 bases left between them. CDR3 length equals 13 residues.

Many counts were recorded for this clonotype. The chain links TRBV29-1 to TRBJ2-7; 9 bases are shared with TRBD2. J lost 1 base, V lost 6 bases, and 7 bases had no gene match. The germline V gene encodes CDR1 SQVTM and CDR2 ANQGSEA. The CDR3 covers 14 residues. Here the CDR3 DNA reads TGCAGCGTATTGAATAGCGGGAGTTCCTACGAGCAGTACTTC. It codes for CSVLNSGSSYEQYF.

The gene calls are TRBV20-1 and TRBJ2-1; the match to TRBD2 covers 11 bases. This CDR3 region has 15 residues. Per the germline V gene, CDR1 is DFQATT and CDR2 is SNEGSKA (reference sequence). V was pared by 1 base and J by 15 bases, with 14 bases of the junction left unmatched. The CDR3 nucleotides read TGCAGTGCTAGAGCTCCGGGACTAGCGGCAGTTCGTGCGTTCTTC. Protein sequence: CSARAPGLAAVRAFF.

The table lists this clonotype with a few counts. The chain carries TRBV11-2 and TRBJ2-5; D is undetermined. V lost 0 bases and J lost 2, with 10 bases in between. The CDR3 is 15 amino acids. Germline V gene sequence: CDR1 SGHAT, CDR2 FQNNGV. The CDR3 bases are TGTGCCAGCAGCTTAGATGGGTCGGGTCAAGAGACCCAGTACTTC. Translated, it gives CASSLDGSGQETQYF.